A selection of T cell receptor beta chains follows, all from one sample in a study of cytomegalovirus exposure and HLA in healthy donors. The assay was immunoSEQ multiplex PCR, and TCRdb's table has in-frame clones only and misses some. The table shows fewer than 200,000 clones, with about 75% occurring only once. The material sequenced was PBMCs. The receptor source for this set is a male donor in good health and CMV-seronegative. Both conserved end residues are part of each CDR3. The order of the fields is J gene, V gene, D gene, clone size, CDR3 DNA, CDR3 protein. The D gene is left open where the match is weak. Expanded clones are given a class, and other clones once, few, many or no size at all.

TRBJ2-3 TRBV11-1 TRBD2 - TGTGCCAGCAGCCACTTACAGCGGGGGATCACAGATACGCAGTATTTT CASSHLQRGITDTQYF
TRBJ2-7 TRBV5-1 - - TGCGCCAGCAGCTTTCATGACGAGCAGTACTTC CASSFHDEQYF
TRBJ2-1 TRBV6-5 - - TGTGCCAGCAGTCGCCGACAGACCAATGAGCAGTTCTTC CASSRRQTNEQFF
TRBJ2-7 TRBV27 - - TGTGCCAGCAGTTTTTTGGACAGCTCCTACGAGCAGTACTTC CASSFLDSSYEQYF
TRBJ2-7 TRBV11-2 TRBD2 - TGTGCCAGCAGCTTAGATTACGGGAGGGCCTACGAGCAGTACTTC CASSLDYGRAYEQYF
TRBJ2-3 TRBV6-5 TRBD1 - TGTGCCAGCAGTTACACGCCTGACAGGGTCACAGATACGCAGTATTTT CASSYTPDRVTDTQYF
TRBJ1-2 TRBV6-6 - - TGTGCCAGCAGTTACTCAAGCGGCGACCTCAACTATGGCTACACCTTC CASSYSSGDLNYGYTF
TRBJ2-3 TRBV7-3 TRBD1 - TGTGCCAGCAGCTTAAACAGGGGAGATACGCAGTATTTT CASSLNRGDTQYF
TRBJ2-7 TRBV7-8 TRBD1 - TGTGCCAGCAGCTTAGAAGGGACAGTTGGCTACGAGCAGTACTTC CASSLEGTVGYEQYF
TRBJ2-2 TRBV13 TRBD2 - TGTGCCAGCATCTCCAGACGACTAGCGGGCGGGGAGCTGTTTTTT CASISRRLAGGELFF
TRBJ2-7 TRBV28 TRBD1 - TGTGCCAGCAGTAGCTGGGTTGGACAGGGACAAGAGCAGTACTTC CASSSWVGQGQEQYF
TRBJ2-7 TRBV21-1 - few TGTGCCAGCAGCCCGCTAGCGGGAGAGCCCTCCTACGAGCAGTACTTC CASSPLAGEPSYEQYF
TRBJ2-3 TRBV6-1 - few TGTGCCAGCAGTGTCACCCCGGAGGGGGGGACAGATACGCAGTATTTT CASSVTPEGGTDTQYF
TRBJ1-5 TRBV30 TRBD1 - TGTGCCTGGAGCAGGACAGGGGTGGGAGATTATGGCAATCAGCCCCAGCATTTT CAWSRTGVGDYGNQPQHF
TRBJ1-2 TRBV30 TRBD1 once TGTGCCTGGATTGGACAGGGGAACTATGGCTACACCTTC CAWIGQGNYGYTF
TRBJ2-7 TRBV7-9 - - TGTGCCAGCAGCTTTAGTCTCCAGGGAGGCGAGCAGTACTTC CASSFSLQGGEQYF
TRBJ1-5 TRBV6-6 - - TGTGCCAGCCTGGACTGGGATCAGCCCCAGCATTTT CASLDWDQPQHF
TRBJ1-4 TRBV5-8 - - TGTGCCAGCAGCCTACCCAGGGTTAAGGGTGAAAAACTGTTTTTT CASSLPRVKGEKLFF
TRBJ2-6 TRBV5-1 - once TGCGCCAGCAGCTTGGGGGAGTGGGGGGCCAACGTCCTGACTTTC CASSLGEWGANVLTF
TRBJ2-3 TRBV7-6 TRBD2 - TGTGCCAGCAGCTCGAGACTAGCGATCACAGATACGCAGTATTTT CASSSRLAITDTQYF
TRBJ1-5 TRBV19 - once TGTGCCAGTAGCGGGGGGCGAGTCAGCAATCAGCCCCAGCATTTT CASSGGRVSNQPQHF
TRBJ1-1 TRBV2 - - TGTGCCAGCAGTGAAGAGGTGAGGCATAACACTGAAGCTTTCTTT CASSEEVRHNTEAFF
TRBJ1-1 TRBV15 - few TGTGCCACCAGCAGAGATGGAGGGTACACTGAAGCTTTCTTT CATSRDGGYTEAFF
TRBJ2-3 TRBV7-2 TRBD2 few TGTGCCAGCAGCCCCTCGAGGACTAGCGGAGATACGCAGTATTTT CASSPSRTSGDTQYF
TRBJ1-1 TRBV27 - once TGTGCCAGCAGGAGGTGGGAGGGGACTGAAGCTTTCTTT CASRRWEGTEAFF
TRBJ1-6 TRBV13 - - TGTGCCAGCACTCAAAGCTTTGCACAGGTTAATTCACCCCTCCACTTT CASTQSFAQVNSPLHF
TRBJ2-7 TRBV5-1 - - TGCGCCAGCAGCTATACGGGAAGTATGTTCGAGCAGTACTTC CASSYTGSMFEQYF
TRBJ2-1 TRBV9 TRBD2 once TGTGCCAGCAGCGAAATTGGGACTAGCGTCCACAATGAGCAGTTCTTC CASSEIGTSVHNEQFF
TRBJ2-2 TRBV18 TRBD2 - TGTGCCAGCTCACAGGGACTAGCGGGCACCGGGGAGCTGTTTTTT CASSQGLAGTGELFF
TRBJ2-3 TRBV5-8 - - TGTGCCAGCGGGTACTACGCCACAGATACGCAGTATTTT CASGYYATDTQYF
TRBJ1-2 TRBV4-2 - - TGTGCCAGCAGCACCCCAGGAGGAAATACTAACTATGGCTACACCTTC CASSTPGGNTNYGYTF
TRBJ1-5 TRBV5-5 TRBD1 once TGTGCCAGCAGCTCCGGACAGGGTGATCAGCCCCAGCATTTT CASSSGQGDQPQHF
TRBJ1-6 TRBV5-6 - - TGTGCCAGCAGCCCGGAACGGGGGGCCGGTAATTCACCCCTCCACTTT CASSPERGAGNSPLHF
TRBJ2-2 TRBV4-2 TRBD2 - TGTGCCAGCAGCCAATTGGGGGGAGCTAGCGGGAGTGAAATAGCCGGGGAGCTGTTTTTT CASSQLGGASGSEIAGELFF
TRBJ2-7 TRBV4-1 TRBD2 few TGCGCCAGCAGCCAAGATTATCTAGCGGGAGGAACCTACGAGCAGTACTTC CASSQDYLAGGTYEQYF
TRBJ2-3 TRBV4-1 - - TGCGCCAGCAGCCAAGGAGCAGATACGCAGTATTTT CASSQGADTQYF
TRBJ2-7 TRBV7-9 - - TGTGCCAGCAGCTTCTGGACAAAGGGCGAGCAGTACTTC CASSFWTKGEQYF
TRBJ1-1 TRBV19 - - TGTGCCAGTAGACACTATAACACTGAAGCTTTCTTT CASRHYNTEAFF
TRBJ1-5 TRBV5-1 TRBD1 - TGCGCCAGCAGCGTTCAGGGGGCGAGCAATCAGCCCCAGCATTTT CASSVQGASNQPQHF
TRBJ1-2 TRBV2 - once TGTGCCAGCAGTGAGCAGGGGACGACCTATGGCTACACCTTC CASSEQGTTYGYTF
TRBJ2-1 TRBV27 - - TGTGCCAGCAGTACACTAAACAATGAGCAGTTCTTC CASSTLNNEQFF
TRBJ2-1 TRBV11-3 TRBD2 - TGTGCCAGCAGCCCCGGGGGGGCCTACAATGAGCAGTTCTTC CASSPGGAYNEQFF
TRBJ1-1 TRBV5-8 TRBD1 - TGTGCCAGCAGCTGGTTGACAGGGGAGTTCACTGAAGCTTTCTTT CASSWLTGEFTEAFF
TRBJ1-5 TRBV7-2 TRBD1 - TGTGCCAGCAGCTTATTGGGGCAGGGGGCCAATCAGCCCCAGCATTTT CASSLLGQGANQPQHF
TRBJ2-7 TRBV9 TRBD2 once TGTGCCAGCAGCGTGGGCGGGAGTGGATACGAGCAGTACTTC CASSVGGSGYEQYF
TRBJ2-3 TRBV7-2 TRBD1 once TGTGCCAGCAGCCCCGGACAGGTCTTAACAGATACGCAGTATTTT CASSPGQVLTDTQYF
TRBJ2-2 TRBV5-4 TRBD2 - TGTGCCAGCAGCTTGGGTTGGGGACTAGCGGGGGGAGGTACCGGGGAGCTGTTTTTT CASSLGWGLAGGGTGELFF
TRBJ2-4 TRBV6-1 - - TGTGCCAGCAGCGGGACTTTAGCCAAAAACATTCAGTACTTC CASSGTLAKNIQYF
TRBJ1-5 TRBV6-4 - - TGTGCCAGCAGTAAGCTAAATCAGCCCCAGCATTTT CASSKLNQPQHF
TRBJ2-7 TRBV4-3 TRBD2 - TGCGCCAGCAGCCAAGATATAAGGGGCGCGGGAGGGCCTCCCTACGAGCAGTACTTC CASSQDIRGAGGPPYEQYF
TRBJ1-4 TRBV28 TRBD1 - TGTGCCAGCAGTAATCGACAGGGTCTGAATGAAAAACTGTTTTTT CASSNRQGLNEKLFF
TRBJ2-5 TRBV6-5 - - TGTGCCAGCAGTTACTCCAGGGTTAGTCAAGAGACCCAGTACTTC CASSYSRVSQETQYF
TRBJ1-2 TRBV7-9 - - TGTGCCAGCAGCCACCCGGACAGACTCTTCTATGGCTACACCTTC CASSHPDRLFYGYTF
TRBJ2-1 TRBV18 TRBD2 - TGTGCCAGCTCTCTAGCGGGAATCTCCTACAATGAGCAGTTCTTC CASSLAGISYNEQFF
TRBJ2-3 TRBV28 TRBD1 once TGTGCCAGCAGTTTCAACAGGGGATCCACAGATACGCAGTATTTT CASSFNRGSTDTQYF
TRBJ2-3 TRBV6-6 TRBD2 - TGTGCCAGCACCAATTCACTAGCGGGGGGTCCCGACGCGGATTTT CASTNSLAGGPDADF
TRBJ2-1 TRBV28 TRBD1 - TGTGCCAGCAGCCTGATAGGGGGCGATGAGCAGTTCTTC CASSLIGGDEQFF
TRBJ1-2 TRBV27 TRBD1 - TGTGCCTCAGGACAGGCTCGCTATGGCTACACCTTC CASGQARYGYTF
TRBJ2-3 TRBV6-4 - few TGTGCCAGCAGTGCGGGACGGGGGAGCACAGATACGCAGTATTTT CASSAGRGSTDTQYF
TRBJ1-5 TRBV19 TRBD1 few TGTGCCAGTAGTAACAGACAGGGCACCCAGCATTTT CASSNRQGTQHF